This TCR beta chain was identified during a study of blood T cell repertoires in COVID-19. Germline values: CDR1 MNHEY, CDR2 SVGAGI. The length of the CDR3 is 14 residues. Trimming took 7 bases from V and 0 from J, leaving 13 bases between them. Clones were sequenced by immunoSEQ multiplex PCR, and TCRdb holds only the in-frame ones, with some missing. The sample shows roughly 96,000 clones, roughly 87% of them seen only once. Sequenced material: peripheral blood. V usage is TRBV6-5 and J usage is TRBJ2-7; D unclear. The origin of this receptor is an elderly man with acute or convalescent COVID-19. The CDR3 DNA reads TGTGCCAGCATGTGGCAGATCACCTCCTACGAGCAGTACTTC. Its translation: CASMWQITSYEQYF.